The rows below give T cell receptor beta chains drawn from one sample of a study of response to subunit inactivated influenza vaccine. Each CDR3 protein is one row after TCRdb ran MiXCR on the RT-PCR reads. Counted here are about 700,000 distinct CDR3 sequences, about a sixth occurring once; the ten biggest clones make up 11%. The sample here was PBMCs from blood, taken about 11 days after vaccination. These receptors came from a middle-aged man who received an inactivated influenza vaccine. Each CDR3 is given with its conserved first and last residue. A D gene is named only where the DNA matches it firmly. A clone size is listed for some rows: how often the clone was seen (once, few, many), or a class if it is expanded.

>TRBJ1-2|-|few|TRBV12-3/TRBV12-4
TGTGCCAGCAGTAGACAGATCTATGGCTACACCTTC
CASSRQIYGYTF
>TRBJ2-5|TRBD2|-|TRBV5-1
TGCGCCAGCAGCTTGGGCGGGGGGTCTCAAGAGACCCAGTACTTC
CASSLGGGSQETQYF
>TRBJ2-3|-|-|TRBV4-1
TGCGCCAGCAGCCACAGACGGGGAGGGGGCGGCACAGATACGCAGTATTTT
CASSHRRGGGGTDTQYF
>TRBJ2-2|-|few|TRBV7-2
TGTGCCAGCCGAGGTATGAACACCGGGGAGCTGTTTTTT
CASRGMNTGELFF
>TRBJ1-1|-|-|TRBV29-1
TGCAGCGTTGAAACAGGGAGAACCATGAACACTGAAGCTTTCTTT
CSVETGRTMNTEAFF
>TRBJ2-6|-|many|TRBV27
TGTGCCAGCAGTTTGAAAGGGACTGGGGCCAACGTCCTGACTTTC
CASSLKGTGANVLTF
>TRBJ1-2|TRBD1|-|TRBV27
TGTGCCAGCAGTTTCGGAAGGGGGCTTAACTATGGCTACACCTTC
CASSFGRGLNYGYTF
>TRBJ2-5|-|few|TRBV7-9
TGTGCCAGCAGGCCAGTTACAGGGGTCGGGGGAGAGACCCAGTACTTC
CASRPVTGVGGETQYF
>TRBJ1-4|-|few|TRBV7-2
TGTGCCAGCAGCTTAGACATAATTGAAAAACTGTTTTTT
CASSLDIIEKLFF
>TRBJ2-2|TRBD1|many|TRBV3-1
TGTGCCAGCAGCCCCGGGACAGTCGGGGAGCTGTTTTTT
CASSPGTVGELFF
>TRBJ2-1|TRBD2|few|TRBV4-2
TGTGCCAGCAGCACTAAGACTAGCGGGTTTTACAATGAGCAGTTCTTC
CASSTKTSGFYNEQFF
>TRBJ1-1|TRBD1|few|TRBV11-2
TGTGCCAGCGCCAGGACAGGGGTATTTCCTGAAGCTTTCTTT
CASARTGVFPEAFF
>TRBJ2-5|TRBD2|-|TRBV10-2
TGCGCCAGCAGGCGGACTAGCGGGGGCGAAGAGACCCAGTACTTC
CASRRTSGGEETQYF
>TRBJ2-2|-|many|TRBV4-3
TGCGCCAGCAGCCAAGTCGGGCAGAGTTTGACCGGGGAGCTGTTTTTT
CASSQVGQSLTGELFF
>TRBJ2-7|-|-|TRBV7-9
TGTGCCAGCAGCGGTCCTTTTTCCTACGAGCTGTACTTC
CASSGPFSYELYF
>TRBJ2-7|TRBD1|few|TRBV5-1
TGCGCCAGCAGCTATGCACAGGGGGCCCTGGGAACCTACGAGCAGTACTTC
CASSYAQGALGTYEQYF
>TRBJ2-3|TRBD1|few|TRBV12-5
TGTGCTAGTGGTTTGGCCCAGGGGGACAGGCTCAGCACAGATACGCAGTATTTT
CASGLAQGDRLSTDTQYF
>TRBJ1-1|-|-|TRBV29-1
TGCAGCGTCCACAGGAGAATGAACACTGAAGCTTTCTTT
CSVHRRMNTEAFF
>TRBJ2-3|TRBD2|-|TRBV20-1
TGCAGTGCTAGCCCACTAGCGGGAGTAGATACGCAGTATTTT
CSASPLAGVDTQYF
>TRBJ2-3|TRBD2|-|TRBV12-3/TRBV12-4
TGTGCCAGCAGTTACCAGCGGGGGGTGGTCACAGATACGCAGTATTTT
CASSYQRGVVTDTQYF
>TRBJ2-3|TRBD2|-|TRBV4-2
TGTGCCAGCAGCCAAGAGACTAGCTCGGCAGATACGCAGTATTTT
CASSQETSSADTQYF
>TRBJ2-1|-|many|TRBV12-3/TRBV12-4
TGCGCCAGCAGCTTGGGTTCGAGCTCCTACAATGAGCAGTTCTTC
CASSLGSSSYNEQFF
>TRBJ2-1|-|many|TRBV6-5
TGTGCCAGCAGTTACTTCATCGGACGTAGTACCTACAATGAGCAGTTCTTC
CASSYFIGRSTYNEQFF
>TRBJ1-5|-|many|TRBV15
TGTGCCACCAGCAGAGATCGAGCAGGCTATGCGCCCCAGCATTTT
CATSRDRAGYAPQHF
>TRBJ1-3|TRBD1|-|TRBV6-1
TGTGCCAGCGCTCCCGAGGACAGGGCTGGAAACACCATATATTTT
CASAPEDRAGNTIYF
>TRBJ2-7|-|-|TRBV5-1
TGCGCCAGCAGCTTGGGACGGGAGCTGTTCTACGAGCAGTACTTC
CASSLGRELFYEQYF
>TRBJ1-1|-|few|TRBV11-2
TGTGCCTCGGCGGCTGGTAACACTGAAGCTTTCTTT
CASAAGNTEAFF
>TRBJ2-5|TRBD2|once|TRBV6-1
TGTGCCAGCAGTCAGAGTTTAGCGGGAGGCTGGGAGACCCAGTACTTC
CASSQSLAGGWETQYF
>TRBJ1-2|TRBD1|many|TRBV5-1
TGCGCCAGCAGTTCGGCCGGGACAGCCTATGGCTACACCTTC
CASSSAGTAYGYTF
>TRBJ1-4|TRBD1|few|TRBV5-5
TGTGCCAGCAGTTTACAGGGGGTGATTGAAAAACTGTTTTTT
CASSLQGVIEKLFF
>TRBJ2-1|TRBD2|few|TRBV20-1
TGCAGTGCTAGGCGGACTAGCGGGATCGGGCAGTTCTTC
CSARRTSGIGQFF
>TRBJ1-5|-|few|TRBV5-6
TGTGCCAGCAGCCCCGGTCTGGGCAATCAGCCCCAGCATTTT
CASSPGLGNQPQHF
>TRBJ2-2|-|few|TRBV9
TGTGCCAGCAGCGTAGGTTCCAGGGTGGTTGGCGGGGAGCTGTTTTTT
CASSVGSRVVGGELFF
>TRBJ2-1|-|few|TRBV11-2
TGTGCCACCCCGGGCAGAGCTTACAATGAGCAGTTCTTC
CATPGRAYNEQFF
>TRBJ2-7|TRBD2|-|TRBV15
TGTGCCACCAGCAGAGATAGGCTAGCGGGGGGTGTTCGCGAGCAGTACTTC
CATSRDRLAGGVREQYF
>TRBJ2-5|-|few|TRBV5-1
TGCGCCAGCAGCTTGGAGGGCAGGGAGGAGACCCAGTACTTC
CASSLEGREETQYF
>TRBJ2-5|TRBD1|few|TRBV20-1
TGCAGTGCCCTAGACAGGGTGGGGGAGACCCAGTACTTC
CSALDRVGETQYF
>TRBJ1-2|-|-|TRBV28
TGTGCCAGCAGTTTTTGGGGGGCCCAGCACTATGGCTACACCTTC
CASSFWGAQHYGYTF
>TRBJ1-1|TRBD1|few|TRBV6-5
TGTGCCAGCAGTTACTCAAGGACAGGGGGGACGAACACTGAAGCTTTCTTT
CASSYSRTGGTNTEAFF
>TRBJ2-3|-|-|TRBV5-1
TGCGCCAGCAGCTCAAGGGGACTTTTCACAGATACGCAGTATTTT
CASSSRGLFTDTQYF
>TRBJ2-5|-|few|TRBV28
TGTGCCAGCAGTTTATACCGGGCCCGGGAGACCCAGTACTTC
CASSLYRARETQYF
>TRBJ2-1|TRBD2|many|TRBV14
TGTGCCAGCACCGGGAGGCGGGGAGGTTACAATGAGCAGTTCTTC
CASTGRRGGYNEQFF
>TRBJ1-5|-|once|TRBV5-1
TGCGCCAGCAGCTTGGGGGGAGCAGAACAGCCCCAGCATTTT
CASSLGGAEQPQHF
>TRBJ2-7|-|-|TRBV7-2
TGTGCCAGCAGCTTAGATAGCGGAGGTAACGAGCAGTACTTC
CASSLDSGGNEQYF
>TRBJ2-5|TRBD1|-|TRBV19
TGTGCCAGTAGTCAACAGGGGGCACATGAGACCCAGTACTTC
CASSQQGAHETQYF
>TRBJ1-1|TRBD1|few|TRBV6-1
TGTGCCAGCCTCCCCCCCGGCAGGGGGGGAACTGAAGCTTTCTTT
CASLPPGRGGTEAFF
>TRBJ2-7|TRBD1|-|TRBV4-1
TGCGCCAGCAGCCAAGATTTTCAGGGGGTAGTTTACGAGCAGTACTTC
CASSQDFQGVVYEQYF
>TRBJ2-1|TRBD2|few|TRBV24-1
TGTGCCACCAGTGATTCAGCGGCTAGCGGGTACAATGAGCAGTTCTTC
CATSDSAASGYNEQFF
>TRBJ2-4|TRBD1|-|TRBV6-1
TGTGCCAGCAGCCCCTTACCAGGGGGCGTCGGAAACATTCAGTACTTC
CASSPLPGGVGNIQYF
>TRBJ2-1|TRBD2|once|TRBV2
TGTGCCTTCAGTTGTGTGCCTGTCGGCGGGAGGATACCCTACAATGAGCAGTTCTTC
CAFSCVPVGGRIPYNEQFF
>TRBJ2-3|TRBD1|few|TRBV20-1
TGCAGTGCTCCCTCCTTCCGGGACAGCGATACGCAGTATTTT
CSAPSFRDSDTQYF
>TRBJ2-1|TRBD1|few|TRBV7-9
TGTGCCAGCAGCCAACTCCGGCGGACAGGGGCCTACAATGAGCAGTTCTTC
CASSQLRRTGAYNEQFF
>TRBJ2-1|TRBD2|-|TRBV6-5
TGTGCCAGCAGTTACCCAGCGGGAGTGGGAGGGAATGAGCAGTTCTTC
CASSYPAGVGGNEQFF